This T cell receptor beta chain was captured by sequencing in a study of cytomegalovirus exposure and HLA in healthy donors. PCR involved 60 Vbeta and 13 Jbeta primers. The repertoire was sequenced with immunoSEQ multiplex PCR; TCRdb's copy has only in-frame clones and lacks some. The data contain a few hundred thousand clones, 92% of them singletons. Comment on this clone: Its antigen is as yet unknown.

There were likely unrecorded immune exposures, though donors were nominally healthy when sampled. Study results and caveats: Among the sequence variants, a highly shared cluster was likely an artifact of sequencing. The Asian-associated ancestry cluster reportedly had fewer N-insertions than the approximately 610-donor mean in a later analysis. Prediction of most subjects' HLA-A and HLA-B alleles by TCR beta sequences was reportedly accurate.

The CDR3 loop spans 14 amino acids. Germline V gene lookup returns CDR1 SNHLY and CDR2 FYNNEI. V trimming: 8 bases; J trimming: 6 bases; junction bases outside the gene matches: 10. J is TRBJ2-4 and V is TRBV2, with 7 bases that match TRBD2. The specimen sequenced was PBMCs. The TCR was taken from a girl aged 2 to 10 in good health and CMV-seronegative. CDR3 sequence: CASERAGLGNIQYF. In DNA form, the CDR3 reads TGTGCCAGCGAAAGAGCGGGGCTTGGAAACATTCAGTACTTC.